The 25 T cell receptor beta chains given below trace back to one sample, sequenced in a study of T cell responses to AZD1222 COVID-19 vaccine. TCRdb keeps only in-frame clones here, not all; method: immunoSEQ multiplex PCR. The sample consists of 150,000 or so clones, roughly four fifths of them appearing once. Specimen: peripheral blood, collected on day 0 of MenACWY control vaccination. The receptor set was obtained from an adult in good health.

In its sample, this clone was seen a few times. The sample carries other DNA sequences with the same CDR3. V and J are TRBV5-1 and TRBJ2-3; the D gene is possibly TRBD2 (5 bases). Germline lookup yields CDR1 SGHRS and CDR2 YFSETQ. Trimming removed 0 bases from V and 6 bases from J, with 5 bases in between. CDR3 length equals 12 residues. The CDR3 nucleotides read TGCGCCAGCAGCTTGGGGAGGGATACGCAGTATTTT. Amino acid sequence: CASSLGRDTQYF. The whole variable domain, filled in from reference TRBV5-1 and TRBJ2-3, reads KAGVTQTPRYLIKTRGQQVTLSCSPISGHRSVSWYQQTPGQGLQFLFEYFSETQRNKGNFPGRFSGRQFSNSRSEMNVSTLELGDSALYLCASSLGRDTQYFGPGTRLTVL.

The chain joins TRBV15 to TRBJ1-1, with 7 bases identical to TRBD1. V gave up 1 base and J gave up 1 base; unmatched junction bases: 9. The CDR3 is 17 amino acids. Germline values: CDR1 LNHNV, CDR2 YYDKDF (reference sequence). This CDR3 reads CATSRGGQPSENTEAFF. The DNA of the CDR3 is TGTGCCACCAGCAGAGGGGGACAGCCGTCTGAGAACACTGAAGCTTTCTTT.

This rearrangement joins TRBV24-1 to TRBJ2-5, with D perhaps TRBD1 (6 bases). The CDR3 runs to 14 residues. Germline values: CDR1 KGHDR, CDR2 SFDVKD. V was trimmed by 2 bases and J by 1 base, leaving 7 bases between them. CDR3 coding DNA: TGTGCCACCAGTGATTCAGGGGCCCAAGAGACCCAGTACTTC. Amino acids: CATSDSGAQETQYF.

The rearrangement uses TRBV15 and TRBJ2-7; possible D gene TRBD1, 5 bases. Germline V gene sequence: CDR1 LNHNV, CDR2 YYDKDF (reference sequence). The CDR3 is made up of 14 amino acids. V was cut by 3 bases and J by 2 bases, with 11 bases left in between. The CDR3 DNA reads TGTGCCACCAGCAGTGGGCAGGGTACCTACGAGCAGTACTTC. Its protein is CATSSGQGTYEQYF.

The J gene is TRBJ1-1, the V gene TRBV6-5, with D unclear. The CDR3 contains 14 residues. Germline CDR1 is MNHEY and CDR2 is SVGAGI. Trimming removed 4 bases from V and 5 bases from J, with 14 bases in between. CDR3 sequence reads: CASSSPGGGTEAFF. The CDR3 DNA reads TGTGCCAGCAGTTCACCGGGCGGAGGAACTGAAGCTTTCTTT.

This clone has only a few counts. The rearrangement uses TRBV18 and TRBJ2-4; D is possibly TRBD1 or TRBD2 (6 bases each). Trimming left V 5 bases short and J 4 bases short, with 15 bases between. The V gene's germline CDR1 is KGHSH and CDR2 LQKENI. The CDR3 loop spans 15 amino acids. CDR3 sequence: CASSSQKGGKNIQYF. CDR3 coding DNA: TGTGCCAGCTCATCCCAAAAAGGGGGGAAAAACATTCAGTACTTC.

The V gene is TRBV9, the J gene TRBJ2-2; a possible D gene is TRBD1 (5 bases). The length of the CDR3 is 17 residues. Germline V gives CDR1 SGDLS, CDR2 YYNGEE. The V gene lost 4 bases and the J gene lost 0 bases, with 16 bases spanning the gap. CDR3 DNA: TGTGCCAGCAGCCCCAGACAGCTTCCAACGAACACCGGGGAGCTGTTTTTT. Protein: CASSPRQLPTNTGELFF.

This chain links TRBV15 with TRBJ2-6; the D is unclear. CDR3 length equals 16 residues. CDR1 is LNHNV, CDR2 YYDKDF, per germline (reference sequence). Trimming pared 2 bases from V and 4 bases from J, leaving 12 bases between. The chain's CDR3 is CATSRNLSPGANVLTF. The CDR3 DNA reads TGTGCCACCAGCAGAAACCTCAGCCCCGGGGCCAACGTCCTGACTTTC.

V is TRBV27 and J is TRBJ2-7; TRBD1 matches 7 bases. The V segment lost 5 bases and the J segment 5 bases; nucleotides outside the gene matches: 9. From germline, CDR1 is MNHEY and CDR2 SMNVEV (reference sequence). The CDR3 is 14 amino acids. The CDR3 loop reads CASSPQPGQNEQYF. The CDR3 region has the DNA TGTGCCAGCAGTCCCCAACCGGGACAGAACGAGCAGTACTTC.

This chain links TRBV15 with TRBJ2-7; D possibly corresponds to TRBD1 (6 bases). Germline values: CDR1 LNHNV, CDR2 YYDKDF (reference sequence). Trimming left V 4 bases short and J 3 bases short, with 13 bases between. The CDR3 runs to 14 residues. The CDR3 sequence is CATSTYRARYEQYF. CDR3 DNA sequence: TGTGCCACCAGCACCTACAGGGCTCGCTACGAGCAGTACTTC.

The chain carries TRBV27 and TRBJ2-3; 15 bases align to TRBD2. CDR3 length: 16 amino acids. V was clipped by 2 bases and J by 5 bases; unmatched bases: 2. CDR1 is MNHEY and CDR2 is SMNVEV in the germline V gene (reference sequence). CDR3 region: CASSLGLAGGRDTQYF. Written as DNA, the CDR3 is TGTGCCAGCAGTTTAGGACTAGCGGGGGGGCGAGATACGCAGTATTTT.

The genes are TRBV7-9 and TRBJ2-1; TRBD1 or TRBD2 may be the D gene (5 bases each). This CDR3 has 12 amino acids. Trimming pared 4 bases from V and 15 bases from J, leaving 16 bases between. Germline CDR1 and CDR2: SEHNR and FQNEAQ (reference sequence). CDR3 protein: CASSWGRGGRFF. The DNA for the CDR3 is TGTGCCAGCAGCTGGGGCCGTGGGGGACGGTTCTTC.

The gene calls are TRBV3-1 (or the pseudogene TRBV3-2) and TRBJ1-2; D gene uncertain. Trimming took off 4 bases at V and 5 bases at J, with 5 bases between the two ends. Germline V lookup: CDR1 LGHDT, CDR2 YNNKEL (reference sequence). This CDR3 is built from 11 residues. The CDR3 DNA reads TGTGCCAGCAGCCTAGGGTATGGCTACACCTTC. This gives the protein CASSLGYGYTF.

The V gene is TRBV27, the J gene TRBJ1-5; 7 positions match TRBD1. Germline assignment: CDR1 MNHEY and CDR2 SMNVEV (reference sequence). J was trimmed by 2 bases and V by 8 bases; bases with no gene match: 9. The CDR3 contains 15 residues. The CDR3 DNA sequence: TGTGCCAGCGCCCCGACAGGGTTTGGCAATCAGCCCCAGCATTTT. Its translation: CASAPTGFGNQPQHF.

This chain joins TRBV5-1 and TRBJ2-7; D ambiguous. The CDR3 is made up of 13 amino acids. Trimming removed 0 bases from V and 4 bases from J, with 8 bases in between. The germline V gene has CDR1 SGHRS and CDR2 YFSETQ. The DNA for the CDR3 is TGCGCCAGCAGCTTGGATGGGGTTTACGAGCAGTACTTC. Its protein product is CASSLDGVYEQYF.

The gene calls are TRBV29-1 and TRBJ1-2; TRBD1 might be the D (6 bases). The CDR3 extends over 11 amino acids. With 4 bases removed from V and 7 bases from J, the gap between germline ends came to 10 bases. Germline V lookup: CDR1 SQVTM, CDR2 ANQGSEA. CDR3: CSVGRGAGYTF. For the CDR3, the DNA is TGCAGCGTTGGGCGGGGGGCTGGCTACACCTTC.

V usage is TRBV6-5 and J usage is TRBJ1-4; TRBD1 aligns across 9 bases. Germline lookup yields CDR1 MNHEY and CDR2 SVGAGI. The CDR3 consists of 14 residues. J gave up 7 bases and V 5 bases, and 5 bases lay outside the gene matches. CDR3 in DNA: TGTGCCAGCAGTACAGGGGGCTTGGTTGAAAAACTGTTTTTT. As protein: CASSTGGLVEKLFF.

This clone was seen repeatedly, ten times or more. V gene TRBV6-1 combines with J gene TRBJ2-7; 10 bases map to TRBD1. From germline, CDR1 is MNHNS and CDR2 SASEGT. V was pared by 1 base and J by 1 base, with 1 base of the junction left unmatched. The CDR3 length is 15 residues. The CDR3 nucleotides read TGTGCCAGCAGTGAAGGACAGGGGGCGTCCTACGAGCAGTACTTC. This encodes CASSEGQGASYEQYF.

A single count supports this clone. This sequence joins TRBV5-1 and TRBJ2-1, with D tentatively TRBD1 (6 bases). With 0 bases removed from V and 4 bases from J, the gap between germline ends came to 8 bases. Germline CDR1 reads SGHRS; CDR2 reads YFSETQ. The CDR3 spans 14 residues. In DNA form, the CDR3 reads TGCGCCAGCAGCTTGGACAGGGTATACAATGAGCAGTTCTTC. Protein product: CASSLDRVYNEQFF.

CDR3 in amino acids: CASKGSQQPPLHF. CDR3 nucleotide sequence: TGCGCCAGCAAAGGGAGCCAACAACCACCCCTCCACTTT. The chain has TRBV10-2 and TRBJ1-6; D remains ambiguous. Trimming took off 7 bases at V and 11 bases at J, with 15 bases between the two ends. Per the germline V gene, CDR1 is WSHSY and CDR2 is SAAADI. The CDR3 length is 13 residues.

This chain connects TRBV6-5 to TRBJ2-2, with 7 bases lining up with TRBD1. After removal of 8 bases from V and 0 bases from J, the junction contained 6 bases not matched to a gene. The CDR3 is 15 residues long. The germline V gene has CDR1 MNHEY and CDR2 SVGAGI. This CDR3 is CASATTGSNTGELFF. CDR3 nucleotide sequence: TGTGCCAGCGCCACGACAGGGTCGAACACCGGGGAGCTGTTTTTT.

This chain joins TRBV15 and TRBJ2-1, with TRBD1 as a possible D gene (6 bases). CDR1 and CDR2 (germline): LNHNV, YYDKDF (reference sequence). V was shortened by 0 bases and J by 3 bases, with 12 bases between the two germline ends. This CDR3 contains 16 residues. CDR3 in amino acids: CATSREDTGFYNEQFF. The CDR3 DNA reads TGTGCCACCAGCAGAGAGGATACAGGGTTCTACAATGAGCAGTTCTTC. The full variable domain, in which reference TRBV15 and TRBJ2-1 provide the parts outside the CDR3, is DAMVIQNPRYQVTQFGKPVTLSCSQTLNHNVMYWYQQKSSQAPKLLFHYYDKDFNNEADTPDNFQSRRPNTSFCFLDIRSPGLGDTAMYLCATSREDTGFYNEQFFGPGTRLTVL.

The chain couples TRBV7-2 to TRBJ1-2; D might be TRBD1 (5 bases). Germline V gives CDR1 SGHTA, CDR2 FQGNSA. The CDR3 length is 14 residues. V was clipped by 3 bases and J by 5 bases, with 13 bases between them. The CDR3 nucleotides are TGTGCCAGCAGCTTGTCCGGGGACCTTTATGGCTACACCTTC. It encodes CASSLSGDLYGYTF.

The J gene is TRBJ1-1, the V gene TRBV19; D uncertain. Germline V lookup: CDR1 LNHDA, CDR2 SQIVND (reference sequence). Deletions cut 11 bases from V and 8 bases from J, with 15 bases between. The CDR3 is made up of 11 amino acids. The CDR3 region is CASHGVLEAFF. CDR3 coding DNA: TGTGCCTCCCATGGGGTTTTGGAAGCTTTCTTT.

The chain recombines TRBV4-2 with TRBJ2-3; D remains unclear. Trimming took 2 bases from V and 3 from J, leaving 0 bases between them. CDR1 is LGHNA, CDR2 YNFKEQ, per germline. The CDR3 is 11 residues long. CDR3 in DNA: TGTGCCAGCAGCCAAACAGATACGCAGTATTTT. This translates into CASSQTDTQYF.